The clone carrying this TCR beta chain was detected only a few times. Following RNA extraction, reverse transcription yielded cDNA that acted as the sequencing template. Generated by immunoSEQ multiplex PCR, the TCRdb table keeps only in-frame clones and is missing some. The profile shows 90,000 to 120,000 clones, 50% to 70% of them singletons. The sample comes from a study of CD8+ T cells in alopecia areata. The V and J ends lost 1 base and 8 bases, in that order; junction bases with no gene match: 6. The CDR3 sequence is 15 residues long. Germline V gene sequence: CDR1 MGHRA, CDR2 YSYEKL. The specimen was NKG2D-low CD8+ T cells sorted from blood. The V and J genes are TRBV4-1 and TRBJ2-2; 8 bases align to TRBD1. The source of this sequence is a human donor with alopecia areata. The CDR3 DNA reads as TGCGCCAGCAGCCAAGGGACAGGGTTGATTGGGGAGCTGTTTTTT. This encodes CASSQGTGLIGELFF.